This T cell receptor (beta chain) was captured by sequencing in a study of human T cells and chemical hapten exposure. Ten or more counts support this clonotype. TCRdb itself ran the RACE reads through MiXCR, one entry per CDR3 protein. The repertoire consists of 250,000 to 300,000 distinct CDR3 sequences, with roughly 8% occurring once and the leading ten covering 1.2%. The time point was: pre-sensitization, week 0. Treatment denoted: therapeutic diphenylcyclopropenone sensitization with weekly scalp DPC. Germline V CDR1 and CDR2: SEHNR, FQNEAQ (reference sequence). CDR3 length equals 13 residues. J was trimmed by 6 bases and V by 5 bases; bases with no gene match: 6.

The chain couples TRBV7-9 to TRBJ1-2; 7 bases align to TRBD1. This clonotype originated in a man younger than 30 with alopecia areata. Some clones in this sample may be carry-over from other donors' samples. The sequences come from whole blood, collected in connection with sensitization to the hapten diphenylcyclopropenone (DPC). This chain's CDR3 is CASSQTGIDGYTF. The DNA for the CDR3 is TGTGCCAGCAGCCAGACAGGGATCGATGGCTACACCTTC.